This is a list of T cell receptor beta chains from one sample in a study of blood T cell repertoires in COVID-19. Measured with immunoSEQ multiplex PCR; TCRdb has only the in-frame clones, and not every one. The profile shows around 180,000 clones, roughly 86% of them singletons. The sequenced sample consisted of PBMCs or T cells enriched from blood (not recorded which). The receptor source for this set is a woman in her thirties who had recovered from COVID-19. CDR3s include the opening cysteine and the closing phenylalanine or tryptophan. The order of the fields is clone size, D gene, J gene, V gene, CDR3 DNA, CDR3 protein. The D gene is left open where the match is weak. Where a row states a size, it is once, few, many or the class of an expanded clone; other rows omit it.

size: -
D: TRBD2
J: TRBJ2-1
V: TRBV24-1
DNA: TGTGCCACCAGTGAACCTAGCGGGAGCTCCTACAATGAGCAGTTCTTC
CDR3: CATSEPSGSSYNEQFF

size: -
D: -
J: TRBJ1-2
V: TRBV5-1
DNA: TGCGCCAGCAGCTTGGATTTAGGCGGAACTAACTATGGCTACACCTTC
CDR3: CASSLDLGGTNYGYTF

size: -
D: -
J: TRBJ2-1
V: TRBV12-3/TRBV12-4
DNA: TGTGCCAGCAGTATCGGACTATTTGAGCAGTTCTTC
CDR3: CASSIGLFEQFF

size: -
D: TRBD1
J: TRBJ2-4
V: TRBV28
DNA: TGTGCCAGCAGCCTAGACAGGGTTATCAAAAACATTCAGTACTTC
CDR3: CASSLDRVIKNIQYF

size: -
D: TRBD1
J: TRBJ2-7
V: TRBV5-4
DNA: TGTGCCAGCAGTTACGGGACAGCCTACGAGCAGTACTTC
CDR3: CASSYGTAYEQYF

size: -
D: TRBD1
J: TRBJ2-3
V: TRBV7-9
DNA: TGTGCCAGCAGCCCCAGACAGGGTGGGACAGATACGCAGTATTTT
CDR3: CASSPRQGGTDTQYF

size: -
D: -
J: TRBJ1-6
V: TRBV27
DNA: TGTGCCAGCAGTTTAAATCAACAGGGCCATTCACCCCTCCACTTT
CDR3: CASSLNQQGHSPLHF

size: -
D: -
J: TRBJ1-4
V: TRBV28
DNA: TGTGCCAGCAGTTTTTTGGGGGGGTCGTTTGAAAAACTGTTTTTT
CDR3: CASSFLGGSFEKLFF

size: -
D: -
J: TRBJ2-1
V: TRBV3-1/TRBV3-2
DNA: TGTGCCAGCAACGCGGGCCCGCGGAGTGAGCAGTTCTTC
CDR3: CASNAGPRSEQFF

size: -
D: -
J: TRBJ2-5
V: TRBV6-4
DNA: TGTGCCAGCAGTGACTGGGGAGGTTACCAAGAGACCCAGTACTTC
CDR3: CASSDWGGYQETQYF

size: -
D: -
J: TRBJ1-1
V: TRBV2
DNA: TGTGCCAGCAGTAGGCAGGGCCCCCTAGGTGAAGCTTTCTTT
CDR3: CASSRQGPLGEAFF

size: once
D: TRBD1
J: TRBJ1-2
V: TRBV3-1/TRBV3-2
DNA: TGTGCCAGCAGCCAAAGGGGGCTGGACTATGGCTACACCTTC
CDR3: CASSQRGLDYGYTF

size: few
D: TRBD1
J: TRBJ1-2
V: TRBV4-2
DNA: TGTGCCAGCAGCCAAGCGGGACAGGGGAGCGGAAAGGGCTATGGCTACACCTTC
CDR3: CASSQAGQGSGKGYGYTF

size: -
D: TRBD1
J: TRBJ1-5
V: TRBV12-5
DNA: TGTGCTAGTGGCACAGGGGGAAGCAATCAGCCCCAGCATTTT
CDR3: CASGTGGSNQPQHF

size: -
D: TRBD1
J: TRBJ1-2
V: TRBV29-1
DNA: TGCAGCGTTGTTATTGGACAGGGGGTCAATGGCTACACCTTC
CDR3: CSVVIGQGVNGYTF

size: -
D: -
J: TRBJ2-1
V: TRBV7-3
DNA: TGTGCCAGCAGCTTAACGAGCGGGTACAATGAGCAGTTCTTC
CDR3: CASSLTSGYNEQFF

size: -
D: TRBD1
J: TRBJ1-1
V: TRBV2
DNA: TGTGCCAGCAGGGCGGGGGGACAGGGAGCTTTCTTT
CDR3: CASRAGGQGAFF

size: -
D: -
J: TRBJ1-3
V: TRBV5-1
DNA: TGCGCCAGCAGCTTGGCGGGGGGCTCTGGAAACACCATATATTTT
CDR3: CASSLAGGSGNTIYF

size: -
D: TRBD1
J: TRBJ1-5
V: TRBV10-3
DNA: TGTGCCATCAGTGACCAGGGGGGACAGCCCCAGCATTTT
CDR3: CAISDQGGQPQHF

size: -
D: TRBD1
J: TRBJ2-2
V: TRBV7-3
DNA: TGTGCCAGCAGCGGGACAGGGGGAGCCGGGGAGCTGTTTTTT
CDR3: CASSGTGGAGELFF

size: few
D: TRBD1
J: TRBJ1-1
V: TRBV3-1/TRBV3-2
DNA: TGTGCCAGCAGCCGGGACAGAGACACTGAAGCTTTCTTT
CDR3: CASSRDRDTEAFF

size: -
D: -
J: TRBJ2-2
V: TRBV5-1
DNA: TGCGCCAGCAGCTTGGAACCGACTGGCCGGCCCGGGGAGCTGTTTTTT
CDR3: CASSLEPTGRPGELFF

size: once
D: -
J: TRBJ2-5
V: TRBV27
DNA: TGTGCCAGCAGTTTAGCGGGTGGGGGGTCCCAAGAGACCCAGTACTTC
CDR3: CASSLAGGGSQETQYF

size: -
D: -
J: TRBJ2-5
V: TRBV2
DNA: TGTGCCAGCAGATTTATCGGGAGAGGATTAGAGACCCAGTACTTC
CDR3: CASRFIGRGLETQYF

size: once
D: TRBD2
J: TRBJ2-3
V: TRBV5-1
DNA: TGCGCCAGCAGCAAGGGACTAGCGGGTGCGGGAGATACGCAGTATTTT
CDR3: CASSKGLAGAGDTQYF

size: once
D: -
J: TRBJ1-3
V: TRBV6-5
DNA: TGTGCCAGCACGGGGGGTGACTCTGGAAACACCATATATTTT
CDR3: CASTGGDSGNTIYF

size: -
D: -
J: TRBJ2-1
V: TRBV6-5
DNA: TGTGCCAGCAGAACCAGACAGGTCTCCTACAATGAGCAGTTCTTC
CDR3: CASRTRQVSYNEQFF

size: -
D: -
J: TRBJ1-1
V: TRBV6-1
DNA: TGTGCCAGCAGTGAATTCGGAGACACTGAAGCTTTCTTT
CDR3: CASSEFGDTEAFF

size: -
D: -
J: TRBJ1-4
V: TRBV28
DNA: TGTGCCAGCAGTATGACAGTTCGACTGAATGAAAAACTGTTTTTT
CDR3: CASSMTVRLNEKLFF

size: -
D: TRBD2
J: TRBJ2-2
V: TRBV19
DNA: TGTGCCACCACATGGGCGGGAGGGCTTAACACCGGGGAGCTGTTTTTT
CDR3: CATTWAGGLNTGELFF

size: -
D: -
J: TRBJ1-4
V: TRBV20-1
DNA: TGCAGTGCTTACAGGTTTGAAAAACTGTTTTTT
CDR3: CSAYRFEKLFF

size: -
D: TRBD1
J: TRBJ2-7
V: TRBV19
DNA: TGTGCCAGTAGTATTGGACAGGCCGACCTCTCCTACGAGCAGTACTTC
CDR3: CASSIGQADLSYEQYF

size: -
D: -
J: TRBJ2-7
V: TRBV27
DNA: TGTGCCAGCAGTTTAAAGGGGAGGGACACAGAGCAGTACTTC
CDR3: CASSLKGRDTEQYF

size: once
D: -
J: TRBJ1-1
V: TRBV5-5
DNA: TGTGCCAGCAGCTTGCGACAGTACACTGAAGCTTTCTTT
CDR3: CASSLRQYTEAFF

size: -
D: -
J: TRBJ2-1
V: TRBV18
DNA: TGTGCCAGCTCACCACGGCGGGATGGGTTCAATGAGCAGTTCTTC
CDR3: CASSPRRDGFNEQFF

size: -
D: TRBD2
J: TRBJ2-3
V: TRBV3-1/TRBV3-2
DNA: TGTGCCAGCAGCCAAGGACTAGCGAAGGATACGCAGTATTTT
CDR3: CASSQGLAKDTQYF

size: -
D: -
J: TRBJ1-2
V: TRBV19
DNA: TGTGCCAGTCGGGGGGAAACCTATGGCTACACCTTC
CDR3: CASRGETYGYTF

size: -
D: TRBD1
J: TRBJ1-2
V: TRBV6-5
DNA: TGTGCCAGCAGACAGGGGATCTATGGCTACACCTTC
CDR3: CASRQGIYGYTF

size: -
D: -
J: TRBJ1-1
V: TRBV28
DNA: TGTGCCACCGGTGGGGGGACGAACACTGAAGCTTTCTTT
CDR3: CATGGGTNTEAFF

size: -
D: TRBD1
J: TRBJ1-1
V: TRBV2
DNA: TGTGCCAGCAGCCGGACAGGCCCCATGAACACTGAAGCTTTCTTT
CDR3: CASSRTGPMNTEAFF